Listed below are T cell receptor beta chains from one sample, sequenced in a study of graft-versus-host responses after intestinal transplantation. Which antigens these TCRs recognize remains unknown. Assay: immunoSEQ multiplex PCR; the TCRdb copy retains only in-frame clones and omits some. The sample carries about 97,000 clones, around 92% recorded once. The sample consisted of unstimulated CD8+ T cells sorted from spleen or lymph node cells, taken before transplant. These receptors originate from a human donor who was the organ donor for an intestinal transplant. CDR3s include the opening cysteine and the closing phenylalanine or tryptophan. The D gene is left open where the match is weak. Expanded clones get a size class; other rows say once, few or many, or leave the size out.

V gene: TRBV6-5; J gene: TRBJ2-7; clone size: NA; D gene: TRBD1; CDR3 DNA: TGTGCCAGCAGTTACTCGGGACAGGGATTCGAGCAGTACTTC; CDR3 protein: CASSYSGQGFEQYF
V gene: TRBV11-2; J gene: TRBJ1-2; clone size: once; D gene: TRBD1; CDR3 DNA: TGTGCCAGCAGCTTAATGAGGGGGCGCTCCGACTGGGGCGGCTACACCTTC; CDR3 protein: CASSLMRGRSDWGGYTF
V gene: TRBV13; J gene: TRBJ2-7; clone size: NA; D gene: NA; CDR3 DNA: TGTGCCAGCAGCTCCAGGAACATCGGATCCTACGAGCAGTACTTC; CDR3 protein: CASSSRNIGSYEQYF
V gene: TRBV5-6; J gene: TRBJ1-2; clone size: few; D gene: NA; CDR3 DNA: TGTGCCAGCAGCCTAGGGACATACCCCTATGGCTACACCTTC; CDR3 protein: CASSLGTYPYGYTF
V gene: TRBV2; J gene: TRBJ2-3; clone size: NA; D gene: TRBD2; CDR3 DNA: TGTGCCAGCACCCGACCGGTTGATTGGGCTAGCGGGCACCGAAATAGCACAGATACGCAGTATTTT; CDR3 protein: CASTRPVDWASGHRNSTDTQYF
V gene: TRBV7-9; J gene: TRBJ2-1; clone size: NA; D gene: NA; CDR3 DNA: TGTGCCAGCAGCCCAGGAGGTAGCTCCTACAATGAGCAGTTCTTC; CDR3 protein: CASSPGGSSYNEQFF
V gene: TRBV4-1; J gene: TRBJ2-7; clone size: NA; D gene: TRBD2; CDR3 DNA: TGCGCCAGCAGCCACGGGGGGACCTACGAGCAGTACTTC; CDR3 protein: CASSHGGTYEQYF
V gene: TRBV28; J gene: TRBJ2-3; clone size: NA; D gene: TRBD1; CDR3 DNA: TGTGCCAGCAGTACGATATGGGGACAGGGGACAGATACGCAGTATTTT; CDR3 protein: CASSTIWGQGTDTQYF
V gene: TRBV14; J gene: TRBJ2-1; clone size: NA; D gene: TRBD2; CDR3 DNA: TGTGCCAGCAGCCCCCTGGGAGGTAGCGGGAAACTACTCTTC; CDR3 protein: CASSPLGGSGKLLF
V gene: TRBV21-1; J gene: TRBJ1-4; clone size: NA; D gene: NA; CDR3 DNA: TGTGCCAGCAGTTCTGAGGACAGGGATCCTAATGAAAAACTGTTTTTT; CDR3 protein: CASSSEDRDPNEKLFF
V gene: TRBV11-3; J gene: TRBJ2-5; clone size: NA; D gene: NA; CDR3 DNA: TGTGCCAGCAGCCCCCCGGGACATCCACAAGAGACCCAGTACTTC; CDR3 protein: CASSPPGHPQETQYF
V gene: TRBV2; J gene: TRBJ2-1; clone size: NA; D gene: NA; CDR3 DNA: TGTGCCAGCAGTGATTGGGGAGAAGTTCGAAACAATGAGCAGTTCTTC; CDR3 protein: CASSDWGEVRNNEQFF
V gene: TRBV5-6; J gene: TRBJ1-6; clone size: NA; D gene: NA; CDR3 DNA: TGTGCCAGCAGCCTCACCGGGGGACGGTTTAATTCACCCCTCCACTTT; CDR3 protein: CASSLTGGRFNSPLHF
V gene: TRBV19; J gene: TRBJ2-1; clone size: NA; D gene: NA; CDR3 DNA: TGTGCCAGTAGTCCCCAGCACCGGGTCTACAATGAGCAGTTCTTC; CDR3 protein: CASSPQHRVYNEQFF
V gene: TRBV6-1; J gene: TRBJ2-5; clone size: NA; D gene: NA; CDR3 DNA: TGTGCCAGCAGTGAAACACCGGGACAAGGTCTTGGGACCCAGTACTTC; CDR3 protein: CASSETPGQGLGTQYF
V gene: TRBV27; J gene: TRBJ2-7; clone size: NA; D gene: NA; CDR3 DNA: TGTGCCAGCAGCACAGGTCCGTCCTACGAGCAGTACTTC; CDR3 protein: CASSTGPSYEQYF
V gene: TRBV27; J gene: TRBJ2-7; clone size: NA; D gene: TRBD1; CDR3 DNA: TGTGCCAGCAGCCCTATTGGACAGGCGGGCGAGCAGTACTTC; CDR3 protein: CASSPIGQAGEQYF
V gene: TRBV6-6; J gene: TRBJ2-7; clone size: NA; D gene: TRBD2; CDR3 DNA: TGTGCCAGCAGTATTAGCGGGAGAGGGGACGAGCAGTACTTC; CDR3 protein: CASSISGRGDEQYF
V gene: TRBV25-1; J gene: TRBJ2-3; clone size: NA; D gene: NA; CDR3 DNA: TGTGCCAGCTCCCGTGGGGTCGAGGGGGGGACAGATACGCAGTATTTT; CDR3 protein: CASSRGVEGGTDTQYF
V gene: TRBV11-2; J gene: TRBJ2-7; clone size: NA; D gene: NA; CDR3 DNA: TGTGCCAGCAGCCCCAATTGGGAGGGGGGGGTGGGAGAAAGAAACGAGCAGTACTTC; CDR3 protein: CASSPNWEGGVGERNEQYF
V gene: TRBV7-6; J gene: TRBJ2-3; clone size: NA; D gene: TRBD2; CDR3 DNA: TGTGCCAGCAGCTTAGGAGCGGGGGCGATTTCTAGCACAGATACGCAGTATTTT; CDR3 protein: CASSLGAGAISSTDTQYF